A single sample gave rise to the 23 T cell receptor beta chains below, sequenced in a study of neurological immune-mediated disorders. TCRdb reanalysed the 5' RACE reads using MiXCR and keeps one entry per CDR3 protein. Among 20,000 to 30,000 distinct CDR3 sequences listed, approximately 2.7% were seen once. Material: PBMCs. The receptors here all came from a woman aged 45-60 years with multiple sclerosis.

This clonotype occurred many times. The CDR3 reads CASSSRAGGPYNEQFF. DNA for the CDR3: TGTGCCAGCAGCTCCCGAGCGGGGGGACCATACAATGAGCAGTTCTTC. The chain carries TRBV5-6 and TRBJ2-1, with TRBD2 matching 9 bases. Per germline, CDR1 SGHDT and CDR2 YYEEEE. The J segment lost 4 bases and the V segment lost 3 bases, leaving 8 bases of the junction unmatched. The CDR3 has 16 residues.

This clonotype was counted many times. The V gene is TRBV3-1, the J gene TRBJ1-2; TRBD1 aligns across 7 bases. CDR1 and CDR2 (germline): LGHDT, YNNKEL (reference sequence). The CDR3 sequence is 18 residues long. V was pared by 2 bases and J by 4 bases, with 16 bases of the junction left unmatched. The CDR3 DNA sequence: TGTGCCAGCAGCCAACTCAGAGGATCACAGGGGCGCCTCTATGGCTACACCTTC. It translates to CASSQLRGSQGRLYGYTF.

This clonotype was counted ten times or more. The J gene is TRBJ1-1, the V gene TRBV27, with TRBD1 as a possible D gene (6 bases). Trimming removed 6 bases from V and 2 bases from J, with 13 bases in between. The germline V gene has CDR1 MNHEY and CDR2 SMNVEV (reference sequence). The CDR3 runs 14 residues. The CDR3 here is CASRKTGPNTEAFF. CDR3 sequence (DNA): TGTGCCAGCAGAAAAACAGGGCCAAACACTGAAGCTTTCTTT.

Many counts were recorded for this clonotype. The chain combines TRBV5-1 with TRBJ2-7, with no clear D. V was shortened by 0 bases and J by 6 bases, with 10 bases between the two germline ends. Germline V lookup: CDR1 SGHRS, CDR2 YFSETQ. The CDR3 consists of 13 residues. The CDR3 DNA reads TGCGCCAGCAGCTTGGCCAGTGATACCGAGCAGTACTTC. Its translation: CASSLASDTEQYF.

This clonotype was detected many times. The CDR3 spells CASSLIADASEQYF. CDR3 DNA: TGCGCCAGCAGCTTGATAGCGGACGCTAGCGAGCAGTACTTC. The rearrangement joins TRBV5-1 to TRBJ2-7; D possibly corresponds to TRBD2 (6 bases). The CDR3 loop spans 14 amino acids. Trimming shortened V by 1 base and J by 6 bases, and 14 bases separated the two germline ends. The germline V gene has CDR1 SGHRS and CDR2 YFSETQ.

In its sample, this clonotype ranks as medium-sized. The chain joins TRBV7-2 to TRBJ2-5, with D hard to call. There are 14 residues in the CDR3. Germline-derived CDR1 and CDR2 are SGHTA and FQGNSA. V lost 1 base, J lost 5 bases, and 11 bases lay in between. As DNA, the CDR3 is TGTGCCAGCAGCTTAGGGAGTATAGGGGAGACCCAGTACTTC. This translates into CASSLGSIGETQYF.

This clonotype has a handful of counts. Sequence at one end of the junction differs from germline and may be a read error. The chain employs TRBV20-1 and TRBJ1-6; D is ambiguous. Germline assignment: CDR1 DFQATT and CDR2 SNEGSKA (reference sequence). This CDR3 has 13 amino acids. DNA of the CDR3: TGCAGTGCTAGCCCCGACCCGGGATCACCCCTCAACTTT. It yields the protein CSASPDPGSPLNF.

This clonotype was observed at least ten times. The chain couples TRBV20-1 to TRBJ2-3, with 7 bases matching TRBD2. The germline CDR1 and CDR2 sequences are DFQATT and SNEGSKA (reference sequence). The CDR3 contains 15 residues. The junction had 9 bases not matched to a gene; V was cut back by 6 bases and J by 0 bases. The CDR3 DNA is TGCAGTGCCCTGGGGGGGGATCTTAGCACAGATACGCAGTATTTT. Amino acid sequence: CSALGGDLSTDTQYF.

This clonotype was counted at least ten times. V is TRBV20-1 and J is TRBJ1-6; TRBD1 aligns across 9 bases. This CDR3 region has 14 residues. Looked up from germline, CDR1 is DFQATT and CDR2 is SNEGSKA (reference sequence). J gave up 10 bases and V 2 bases, and 6 bases lay outside the gene matches. DNA for the CDR3: TGCAGTGCTAGAATGACAGGGGGGGGGTCACCCCTCCACTTT. Residues: CSARMTGGGSPLHF.

This clonotype was detected ten times or more. The chain links TRBV7-2 to TRBJ2-5, with 13 bases fitting TRBD2. Unmatched junction bases numbered 8, after V lost 6 bases and J lost 4 bases. Looked up from germline, CDR1 is SGHTA and CDR2 is FQGNSA. The CDR3 extends over 16 amino acids. The CDR3, as DNA: TGTGCCAGCAGTCACACTAGCGGGGGGGCCGGAGAGACCCAGTACTTC. It yields the protein CASSHTSGGAGETQYF.

This clonotype has ten or more counts. V and J are TRBV24-1 and TRBJ2-1; no clear D gene. V shed 4 bases and J shed 8 bases, with 14 bases lying between them. The CDR3 runs 14 residues. CDR1 KGHDR and CDR2 SFDVKD come from the germline V gene. CDR3 sequence reads: CATSDSPPGYEQFF. DNA of the CDR3: TGTGCCACCAGTGACTCCCCCCCCGGCTATGAGCAGTTCTTC.

This clonotype was seen many times. The CDR3 DNA sequence: TGTGCCAGCAGCCCTAGCGGGGTGCGCACAGATACGCAGTATTTT. Its translation is CASSPSGVRTDTQYF. The chain is built from TRBV12-3 or TRBV12-4 and TRBJ2-3; TRBD2 agrees at 9 bases. V shed 6 bases, J shed 1 base, and the junction held 5 bases outside the gene matches. The CDR3 is 15 amino acids.

This rearrangement joins TRBV7-9 to TRBJ2-1; TRBD1 or TRBD2 may be the D gene (5 bases each). Trimming removed 5 bases at V and 0 bases at J, with 11 bases between. CDR1 is SEHNR and CDR2 is FQNEAQ in the germline V gene (reference sequence). This CDR3 has 15 residues. CDR3 amino acids: CASSPEGLSYNEQFF. The CDR3 DNA follows: TGTGCCAGCAGCCCCGAGGGGCTCTCCTACAATGAGCAGTTCTTC.

This clonotype was counted between two and nine times. A much larger clone lies a single base off, so this may be a read error. The CDR3 end shows no conserved phenylalanine or tryptophan, and so a read error is likely. This CDR3 reads CKEQPQHI. The CDR3 DNA sequence: TGTAAAGAGCAGCCCCAGCATATT. The chain employs TRBV12-3 or TRBV12-4 and TRBJ1-5, with D unclear. The CDR3 has 8 amino acids.

This clonotype was detected a few times. This rearrangement joins TRBV12-3 or TRBV12-4 to TRBJ2-5; D may be TRBD1 (5 bases). The V end was cut by 3 bases, the J end by 2 bases, with 7 bases between. This CDR3 is built from 13 residues. This CDR3 reads CASSLNRQETQYF. In nucleotides, the CDR3 is TGTGCCAGCAGTTTGAACAGGCAAGAGACCCAGTACTTC.

This clonotype has at least ten counts. The rearrangement joins TRBV20-1 to TRBJ2-3; the match to TRBD2 covers 9 bases. The CDR3 has 16 residues. J lost 5 bases, V lost 0 bases, and 9 bases had no gene match. Germline CDR1 is DFQATT and CDR2 is SNEGSKA (reference sequence). CDR3 protein: CSARDHSGGSGDTQYF. The CDR3 DNA reads as TGCAGTGCTAGAGATCACAGCGGGGGGAGTGGAGATACGCAGTATTTT.

In this sample, this clonotype turned up many times. CDR3 sequence reads: CASRPTGNTEAFF. In DNA form, the CDR3 reads TGTGCCAGCAGACCGACCGGGAACACTGAAGCTTTCTTT. This chain links TRBV12-3 or TRBV12-4 with TRBJ1-1, with D unclear. The CDR3 is made up of 13 amino acids. Trimming removed 6 bases at V and 1 base at J, with 9 bases between.

This clonotype occurred many times. The V gene is TRBV7-9, the J gene TRBJ2-7, with D unclear. Deletions cut 5 bases from V and 5 bases from J, with 10 bases between. The CDR3 is 12 residues long. Germline lookup yields CDR1 SEHNR and CDR2 FQNEAQ (reference sequence). The CDR3 DNA reads TGTGCCAGCAGCAAAGCAAGGGACGAGCAGTACTTC. Residues: CASSKARDEQYF.

The CDR3 here is CASSLGQLYGYTF. Here the CDR3 DNA reads TGCGCCAGCAGCTTGGGGCAGCTCTATGGCTACACCTTC. The J gene is TRBJ1-2, the V gene TRBV5-1; D remains unclear. The germline CDR1 and CDR2 sequences are SGHRS and YFSETQ. V shed 0 bases and J shed 4 bases, with 7 bases lying between them. The length of the CDR3 is 13 residues. The whole variable domain, filled in from reference TRBV5-1 and TRBJ1-2, reads KAGVTQTPRYLIKTRGQQVTLSCSPISGHRSVSWYQQTPGQGLQFLFEYFSETQRNKGNFPGRFSGRQFSNSRSEMNVSTLELGDSALYLCASSLGQLYGYTFGSGTRLTVV.

This clonotype was detected ten times or more. The rearrangement joins TRBV6-6 to TRBJ2-7; TRBD1 aligns across 12 bases. CDR1 is MNHNY and CDR2 is SVGAGI in the germline V gene (reference sequence). The length of the CDR3 is 14 residues. V shed 8 bases, J shed 5 bases, and the junction held 7 bases outside the gene matches. The chain's CDR3 is CASRRGTGGNEQYF. The CDR3 DNA sequence: TGTGCCAGCCGCCGCGGGACAGGGGGCAACGAGCAGTACTTC.

This clonotype was seen ten or more times. J is TRBJ2-1 and V is TRBV10-3; the D is unclear. The CDR3 spans 11 residues. Looked up from germline, CDR1 is ENHRY and CDR2 is SYGVKD. V was trimmed by 3 bases and J by 8 bases, leaving 5 bases between them. CDR3 residues: CAISDLDEQFF. The CDR3 DNA sequence: TGTGCCATCAGTGATTTGGATGAGCAGTTCTTC.

This clonotype appeared many times. The chain employs TRBV5-1 and TRBJ1-1; 9 bases fit TRBD1. V lost 2 bases and J lost 0; bases outside the gene matches: 2. Germline CDR1 reads SGHRS; CDR2 reads YFSETQ. This CDR3 is 15 amino acids long. Here the CDR3 reads CASSFDRGMNTEAFF. DNA for the CDR3: TGCGCCAGCAGCTTCGACAGGGGGATGAACACTGAAGCTTTCTTT.

This clonotype was counted ten times or more. The chain is built from TRBV18 and TRBJ2-7; D possibly uses TRBD1 or TRBD2 (5 bases each). CDR3 size: 15 residues. Germline CDR1 reads KGHSH; CDR2 reads LQKENI. Trimming removed 3 bases at V and 0 bases at J, with 12 bases between. The CDR3 nucleotides are TGTGCCAGCTCACCCTCTCTGGGGACCTCCTACGAGCAGTACTTC. Protein: CASSPSLGTSYEQYF. The full variable domain, completed using reference TRBV18 and TRBJ2-7, is NAGVMQNPRHLVRRRGQEARLRCSPMKGHSHVYWYRQLPEEGLKFMVYLQKENIIDESGMPKERFSAEFPKEGPSILRIQQVVRGDSAAYFCASSPSLGTSYEQYFGPGTRLTVT.